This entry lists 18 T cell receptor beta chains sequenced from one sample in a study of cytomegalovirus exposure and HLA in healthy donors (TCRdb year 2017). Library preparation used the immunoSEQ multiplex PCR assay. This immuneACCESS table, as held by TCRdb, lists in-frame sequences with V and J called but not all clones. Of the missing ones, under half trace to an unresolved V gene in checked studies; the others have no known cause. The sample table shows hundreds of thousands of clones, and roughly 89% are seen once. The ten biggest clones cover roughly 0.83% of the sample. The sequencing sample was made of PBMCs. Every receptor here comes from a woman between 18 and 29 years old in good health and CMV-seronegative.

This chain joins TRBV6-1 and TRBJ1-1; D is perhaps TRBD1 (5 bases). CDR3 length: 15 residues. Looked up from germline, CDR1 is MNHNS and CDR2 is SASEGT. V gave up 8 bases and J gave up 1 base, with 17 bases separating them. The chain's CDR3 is CASGQHLPRNTEAFF. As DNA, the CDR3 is TGTGCCAGCGGACAACACCTGCCCCGGAACACTGAAGCTTTCTTT.

CDR3 amino acids: CASSGGLIYNEQFF. The CDR3 bases are TGTGCCAGCAGTGGAGGACTAATTTACAATGAGCAGTTCTTC. The chain employs TRBV2 and TRBJ2-1, with D possibly matching TRBD2 (6 bases). Germline V gene sequence: CDR1 SNHLY, CDR2 FYNNEI. The CDR3 spans 14 residues. V lost 4 bases and J 4 bases, leaving 11 bases between the germline ends.

DNA of the CDR3: TGTGCCAGCAGCTCTAGCGGGGGGGGCACAGATACGCAGTATTTT. This sequence encodes CASSSSGGGTDTQYF. The chain combines TRBV7-7 with TRBJ2-3; 12 bases line up with TRBD2. Trimming took 4 bases from V and 1 from J; bases not matched to a gene: 0. This CDR3 spans 15 amino acids. Germline assignment: CDR1 SSHAT and CDR2 FNYEAQ (reference sequence).

This CDR3 is CASTARSGKVEQYF. CDR3 coding DNA: TGCGCCAGCACGGCACGAAGCGGGAAGGTCGAGCAGTACTTC. The chain links TRBV10-2 to TRBJ2-7; 7 nucleotides agree with TRBD2. There are 14 residues in the CDR3. Trimming took 7 bases from V and 6 from J; bases not matched to a gene: 12. Germline assignment: CDR1 WSHSY and CDR2 SAAADI.

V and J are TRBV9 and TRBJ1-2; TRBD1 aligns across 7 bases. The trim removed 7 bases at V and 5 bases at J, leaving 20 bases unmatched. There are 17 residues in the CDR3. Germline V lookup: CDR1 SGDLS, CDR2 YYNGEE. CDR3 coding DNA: TGTGCCAGCTCCGGCAGGGGACAGTCCTCGGTGGGATATGGCTACACCTTC. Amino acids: CASSGRGQSSVGYGYTF.

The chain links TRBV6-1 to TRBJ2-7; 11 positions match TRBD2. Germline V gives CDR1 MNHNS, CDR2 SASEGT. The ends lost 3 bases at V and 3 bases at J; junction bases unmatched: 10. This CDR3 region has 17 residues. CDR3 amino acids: CASSEHSSTSGIYEQYF. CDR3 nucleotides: TGTGCCAGCAGTGAGCATTCCTCGACTAGCGGGATCTACGAGCAGTACTTC.

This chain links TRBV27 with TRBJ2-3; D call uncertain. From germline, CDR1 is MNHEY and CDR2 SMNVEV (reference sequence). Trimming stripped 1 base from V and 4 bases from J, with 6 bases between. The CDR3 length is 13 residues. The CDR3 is CASSLWSPDTQYF. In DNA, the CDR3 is TGTGCCAGCAGTTTATGGAGCCCAGATACGCAGTATTTT.

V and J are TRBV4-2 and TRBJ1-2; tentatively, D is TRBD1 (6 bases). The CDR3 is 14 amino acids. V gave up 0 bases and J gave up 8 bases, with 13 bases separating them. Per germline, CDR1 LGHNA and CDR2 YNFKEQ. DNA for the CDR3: TGTGCCAGCAGCCAAGATAGGGGGTGGGTGGGCTACACCTTC. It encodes CASSQDRGWVGYTF.

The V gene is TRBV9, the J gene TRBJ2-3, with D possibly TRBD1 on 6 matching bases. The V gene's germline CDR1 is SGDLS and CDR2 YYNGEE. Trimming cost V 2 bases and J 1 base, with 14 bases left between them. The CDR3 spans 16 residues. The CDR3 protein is CASSVPGPGGTDTQYF. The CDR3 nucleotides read TGTGCCAGCAGCGTGCCCGGACCAGGGGGCACAGATACGCAGTATTTT.

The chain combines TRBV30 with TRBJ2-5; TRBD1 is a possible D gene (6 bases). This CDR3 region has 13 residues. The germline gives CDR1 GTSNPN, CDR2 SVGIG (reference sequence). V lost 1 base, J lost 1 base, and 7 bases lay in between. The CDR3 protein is CAWSGGGQETQYF. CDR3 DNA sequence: TGTGCCTGGAGTGGAGGGGGCCAAGAGACCCAGTACTTC.

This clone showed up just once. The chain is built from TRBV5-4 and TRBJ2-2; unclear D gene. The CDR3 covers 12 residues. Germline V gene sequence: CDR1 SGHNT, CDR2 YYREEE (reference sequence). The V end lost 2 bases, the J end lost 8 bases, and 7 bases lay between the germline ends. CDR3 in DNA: TGTGCCAGCAGCTTTCGACTTGGGGAGCTGTTTTTT. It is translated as CASSFRLGELFF.

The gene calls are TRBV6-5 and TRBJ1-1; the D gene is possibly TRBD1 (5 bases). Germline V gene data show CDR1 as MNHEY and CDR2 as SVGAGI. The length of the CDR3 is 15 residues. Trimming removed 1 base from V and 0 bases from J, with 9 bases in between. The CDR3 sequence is CASSYFPGMNTEAFF. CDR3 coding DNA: TGTGCCAGCAGTTACTTTCCAGGGATGAACACTGAAGCTTTCTTT.

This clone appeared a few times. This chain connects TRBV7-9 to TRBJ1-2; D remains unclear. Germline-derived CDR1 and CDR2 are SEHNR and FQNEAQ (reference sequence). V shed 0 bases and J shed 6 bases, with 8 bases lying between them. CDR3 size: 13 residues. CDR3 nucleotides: TGTGCCAGCAGCTTAGCAAATCGGGATGGCTACACCTTC. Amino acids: CASSLANRDGYTF.

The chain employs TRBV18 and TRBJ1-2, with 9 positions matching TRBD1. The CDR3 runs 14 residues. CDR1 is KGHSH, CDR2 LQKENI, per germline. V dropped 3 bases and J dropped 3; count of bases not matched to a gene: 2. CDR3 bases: TGTGCCAGCTCACCGGGACAGGGTCACTATGGCTACACCTTC. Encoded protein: CASSPGQGHYGYTF.

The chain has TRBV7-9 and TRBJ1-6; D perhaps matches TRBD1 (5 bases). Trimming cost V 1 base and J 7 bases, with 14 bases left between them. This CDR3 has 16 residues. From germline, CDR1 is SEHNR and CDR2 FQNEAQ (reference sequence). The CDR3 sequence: CASSLVGRVGNSPLHF. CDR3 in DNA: TGTGCCAGCAGCTTAGTGGGCAGGGTGGGGAATTCACCCCTCCACTTT.

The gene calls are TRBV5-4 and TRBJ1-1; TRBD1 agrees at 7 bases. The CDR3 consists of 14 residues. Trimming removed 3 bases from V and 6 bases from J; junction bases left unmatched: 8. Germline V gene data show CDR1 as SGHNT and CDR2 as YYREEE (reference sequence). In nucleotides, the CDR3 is TGTGCCAGCAGCTCCCAGGGGGTACGGGCTGAAGCTTTCTTT. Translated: CASSSQGVRAEAFF.

The CDR3 here is CASSSEGQGNYGYTF. Written as DNA, the CDR3 is TGTGCCAGCAGCTCCGAAGGACAGGGGAACTATGGCTACACCTTC. V usage is TRBV7-8 and J usage is TRBJ1-2; 9 bases line up with TRBD1. Trimming at V came to 4 bases and at J to 2 bases, leaving 5 bases not matched to a gene. The CDR3 covers 15 residues. CDR1 is SGHVS and CDR2 is FQNEAQ in the germline V gene.

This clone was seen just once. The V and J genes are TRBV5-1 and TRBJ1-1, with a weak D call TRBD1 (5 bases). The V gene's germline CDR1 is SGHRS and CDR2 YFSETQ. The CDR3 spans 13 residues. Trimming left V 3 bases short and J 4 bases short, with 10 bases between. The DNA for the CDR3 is TGCGCCAGCAGCTCAGGGTTAACCACTGAAGCTTTCTTT. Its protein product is CASSSGLTTEAFF.